This TCR beta chain was sequenced during a study of blood T cell repertoires in COVID-19. Study-wide context: The cDNA or gDNA used as material had been derived from T cells, B-cell-depleted T cells, or PBMCs.

Original data processing: Quantification of nucleated cells was approximated via reference gene primer amplification. Sequencing was performed with immunoSEQ multiplex PCR; in TCRdb, only in-frame clones are kept and a portion is missing. The DNA was the basis for D and trimming; V, J and clone size are from that table. Of about 280,000 clones listed, just under 90% were seen once; the top ten hold roughly 3.9%. This clone was observed a handful of times. This CDR3 has 14 residues. From germline, CDR1 is SGHTA and CDR2 FQGNSA. V lost 1 base and J lost 6, with 13 bases in between. Everyone who took part was roughly 18 to 100 years old, and they came from 20 to 25 US areas. Cohort assignment relied on participant-reported clinical history.

The V call is TRBV7-2, the J call TRBJ2-7; no definite D call. Sequencing was done on a sample of PBMCs or T cells enriched from blood (not recorded which). The source is a woman in her 30s with acute COVID-19. DNA of the CDR3: TGTGCCAGCAGCTTAGAGGCCGGAGCCCCCGAGCAGTACTTC. Translated: CASSLEAGAPEQYF.